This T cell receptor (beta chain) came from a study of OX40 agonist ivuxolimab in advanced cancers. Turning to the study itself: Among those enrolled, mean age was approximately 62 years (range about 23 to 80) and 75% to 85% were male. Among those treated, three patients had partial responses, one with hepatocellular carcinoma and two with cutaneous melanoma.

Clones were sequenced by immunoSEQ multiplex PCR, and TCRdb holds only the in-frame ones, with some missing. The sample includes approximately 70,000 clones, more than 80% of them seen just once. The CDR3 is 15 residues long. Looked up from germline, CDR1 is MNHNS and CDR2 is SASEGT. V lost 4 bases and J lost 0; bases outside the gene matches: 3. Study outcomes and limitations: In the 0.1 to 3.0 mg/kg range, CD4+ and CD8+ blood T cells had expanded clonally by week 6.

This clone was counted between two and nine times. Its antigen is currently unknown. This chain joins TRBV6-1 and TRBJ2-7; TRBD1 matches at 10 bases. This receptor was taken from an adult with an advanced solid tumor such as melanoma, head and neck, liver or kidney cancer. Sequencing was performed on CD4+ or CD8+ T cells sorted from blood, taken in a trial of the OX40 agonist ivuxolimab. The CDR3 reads CASSGQGAHSYEQYF. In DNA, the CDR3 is TGTGCCAGCAGTGGACAGGGGGCCCACTCCTACGAGCAGTACTTC.